The 17 T cell receptor beta chains below come from one sample, sequenced in a study of blood T cell repertoires in COVID-19. The method was immunoSEQ multiplex PCR; TCRdb's version includes in-frame clones alone and lacks a portion of them. Of a few hundred thousand clones in the sample, 85% to 90% were seen once. The sample comprised PBMCs or T cells enriched from blood (not recorded which). These TCRs come from a woman between 18 and 29 years old who had recovered from COVID-19.

The V and J genes are TRBV5-4 and TRBJ2-2; TRBD2 might be the D (5 bases). V dropped 0 bases and J dropped 0 bases, with 9 bases sitting between them. Germline CDR1 reads SGHNT; CDR2 reads YYREEE (reference sequence). The CDR3 has 16 residues. The CDR3 here is CASSLVPGTNTGELFF. The CDR3 DNA follows: TGTGCCAGCAGCTTGGTTCCGGGGACGAACACCGGGGAGCTGTTTTTT.

The V call is TRBV5-1, the J call TRBJ2-1; TRBD1 is a possible D gene (7 bases). CDR1 is SGHRS and CDR2 is YFSETQ in the germline V gene. V dropped 4 bases and J dropped 5 bases, with 13 bases sitting between them. The CDR3 has 14 amino acids. Here the CDR3 reads CASSIGGTDNEQFF. The CDR3 nucleotides read TGCGCCAGCAGCATAGGAGGGACAGACAATGAGCAGTTCTTC. The whole variable domain, remainder taken from reference TRBV5-1 and TRBJ2-1, is KAGVTQTPRYLIKTRGQQVTLSCSPISGHRSVSWYQQTPGQGLQFLFEYFSETQRNKGNFPGRFSGRQFSNSRSEMNVSTLELGDSALYLCASSIGGTDNEQFFGPGTRLTVL.

This clone was detected only a few times. The chain couples TRBV24-1 to TRBJ2-1; no definite D call. This CDR3 spans 15 amino acids. Germline V lookup: CDR1 KGHDR, CDR2 SFDVKD. With 2 bases removed from V and 4 bases from J, the gap between germline ends came to 11 bases. The CDR3 DNA is TGTGCCACCAGTGATTCCCAGAATATTTACAATGAGCAGTTCTTC. Its translation: CATSDSQNIYNEQFF.

This clone was found once. The J gene is TRBJ2-1, the V gene TRBV9, with 8 bases fitting TRBD2. V gave up 3 bases and J gave up 7 bases; unmatched junction bases: 9. Germline V gene data show CDR1 as SGDLS and CDR2 as YYNGEE. The CDR3 extends over 15 amino acids. The CDR3 here is CASSATSGTFNEQFF. The CDR3 nucleotides are TGTGCCAGCAGCGCCACTAGCGGTACCTTTAATGAGCAGTTCTTC.

This chain joins TRBV10-2 and TRBJ1-1; D gene unclear. Per the germline V gene, CDR1 is WSHSY and CDR2 is SAAADI. V was trimmed by 8 bases and J by 1 base, leaving 23 bases between them. This CDR3 spans 17 amino acids. The CDR3 spells CASSRVEAVRPNTEAFF. The CDR3 bases are TGCGCCAGCTCCCGAGTTGAGGCGGTGCGACCGAACACTGAAGCTTTCTTT.

The genes are TRBV28 and TRBJ2-1, with D possibly TRBD1 on 5 matching bases. This CDR3 contains 16 residues. Germline V gives CDR1 MDHEN, CDR2 SYDVKM. Trimming pared 6 bases from V and 1 base from J, leaving 16 bases between. CDR3: CASSRDQGRSYNEQFF. CDR3 nucleotides: TGTGCCAGCAGCCGAGACCAGGGTCGGTCCTACAATGAGCAGTTCTTC.

This rearrangement joins TRBV27 to TRBJ1-5; 8 bases are a match to TRBD1. Germline V gene sequence: CDR1 MNHEY, CDR2 SMNVEV (reference sequence). The V segment lost 6 bases and the J segment 6 bases; nucleotides outside the gene matches: 7. The CDR3 is 14 amino acids. The CDR3 sequence is CASRRTGQIQPQHF. CDR3 in DNA: TGTGCCAGCAGAAGGACAGGGCAGATTCAGCCCCAGCATTTT.

The chain links TRBV18 to TRBJ1-2; 10 bases match TRBD1. V was pared by 3 bases and J by 3 bases, with 10 bases of the junction left unmatched. In germline, CDR1 is KGHSH, CDR2 LQKENI. The CDR3 is made up of 17 amino acids. CDR3 sequence reads: CASSPSSGTGVYYGYTF. DNA for the CDR3: TGTGCCAGCTCACCTAGCTCCGGGACAGGGGTTTACTATGGCTACACCTTC.

The rearrangement links TRBV7-9 to TRBJ1-2; D gene ambiguous. Trimming removed 1 base from V and 3 bases from J, with 9 bases in between. The CDR3 consists of 14 residues. Per the germline V gene, CDR1 is SEHNR and CDR2 is FQNEAQ (reference sequence). CDR3 DNA sequence: TGTGCCAGCAGCTTAGTCGGGTACCACTATGGCTACACCTTC. This encodes CASSLVGYHYGYTF.

Notes on this clone: Other DNA sequences in the same sample also yield this CDR3. This chain uses TRBV6-5 with TRBJ1-1, with TRBD1 identical over 9 bases. CDR1 MNHEY and CDR2 SVGAGI come from the germline V gene. The V segment lost 5 bases and the J segment 5 bases; nucleotides outside the gene matches: 3. The CDR3 has 13 amino acids. The CDR3 coding sequence is TGTGCCAGCAGTCTCGGACAGGGGACTGAAGCTTTCTTT. Translating it yields CASSLGQGTEAFF.

The J gene is TRBJ2-4, the V gene TRBV7-3; the match to TRBD1 covers 9 bases. Germline CDR1 SGHTA, CDR2 FQGTGA. V lost 5 bases to trimming and J lost 0 bases; unmatched junction nucleotides: 11. This CDR3 spans 18 amino acids. CDR3 coding DNA: TGTGCCAGCAGCCAAAAGAGGGGACAGGGACGAGCCAAAAACATTCAGTACTTC. It codes for CASSQKRGQGRAKNIQYF.

The chain joins TRBV7-9 to TRBJ2-7; 7 bases match TRBD1. The ends lost 3 bases at V and 5 bases at J; junction bases unmatched: 7. The CDR3 has 14 residues. CDR1 is SEHNR and CDR2 is FQNEAQ in the germline V gene (reference sequence). CDR3 sequence: CASSLVTGTDEQYF. The CDR3 region has the DNA TGTGCCAGCAGCTTGGTTACAGGGACAGACGAGCAGTACTTC.

CDR3 in DNA: TGTGCCAGCAGCTGGGGCCGGCTCTACAATGAGCAGTTCTTC. Translation gives CASSWGRLYNEQFF. The chain combines TRBV5-5 with TRBJ2-1, with D perhaps matching TRBD1 (5 bases). The germline V and J ends were trimmed by 3 bases and 3 bases, with 10 bases remaining between them. The CDR3 has 14 amino acids. Germline values: CDR1 SGHKS, CDR2 YYEKEE (reference sequence).

This clone was seen more than once but under ten times. The chain has TRBV12-3 or TRBV12-4 and TRBJ1-1; 10 bases line up with TRBD1. V shed 4 bases and J 6 bases; nucleotides not matched to a gene: 2. The CDR3 is made up of 13 amino acids. The CDR3 here is CASSSGTGAEAFF. The CDR3 nucleotides are TGTGCCAGCAGTTCCGGGACAGGGGCTGAAGCTTTCTTT.

To note about this clone: Germline is not matched at one junction end, which may reflect a read error. The CDR3 bases are TGTGCCAGCAGCGGACCGACAGGGGACTCTAATAACTTC. Translating it yields CASSGPTGDSNNF. This sequence joins TRBV9 and TRBJ2-7; 8 bases fit TRBD1. Per germline, CDR1 SGDLS and CDR2 YYNGEE. CDR3 length: 13 residues.

The genes are TRBV4-1 and TRBJ2-2, with TRBD2 as a possible D gene (6 bases). Trimming left V 5 bases short and J 4 bases short, with 11 bases between. This CDR3 contains 14 residues. Per germline, CDR1 MGHRA and CDR2 YSYEKL. CDR3: CASSSLTSTGELFF. The CDR3 coding sequence is TGCGCCAGCAGCTCCCTGACTAGCACCGGGGAGCTGTTTTTT.

The rearrangement links TRBV24-1 to TRBJ1-5; D is ambiguous. The CDR3 runs to 15 residues. V was cut by 7 bases and J by 7 bases, with 19 bases left in between. Looked up from germline, CDR1 is KGHDR and CDR2 is SFDVKD. This CDR3 is CATSSTIRAGQPQHF. CDR3 bases: TGTGCCACCAGCTCCACTATTCGGGCGGGCCAGCCCCAGCATTTT.